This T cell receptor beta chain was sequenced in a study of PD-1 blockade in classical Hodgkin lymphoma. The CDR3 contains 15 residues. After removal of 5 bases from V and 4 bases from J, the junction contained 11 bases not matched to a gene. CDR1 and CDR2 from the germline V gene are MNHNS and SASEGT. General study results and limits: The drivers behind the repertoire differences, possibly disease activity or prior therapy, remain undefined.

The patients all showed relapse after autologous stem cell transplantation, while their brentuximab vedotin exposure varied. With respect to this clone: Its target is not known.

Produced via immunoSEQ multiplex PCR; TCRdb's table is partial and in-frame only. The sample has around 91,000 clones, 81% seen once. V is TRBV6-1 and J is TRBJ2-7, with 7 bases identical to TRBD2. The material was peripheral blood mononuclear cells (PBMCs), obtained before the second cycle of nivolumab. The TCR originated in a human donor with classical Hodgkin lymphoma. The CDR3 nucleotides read TGTGCCAGCAGTTCCCTCGCGGGAGCAGGGTACGAGCAGTACTTC. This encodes CASSSLAGAGYEQYF.